This T cell receptor beta chain was obtained from a study of T cell responses to AZD1222 COVID-19 vaccine. Whole-study results and caveats: Clonal diversity may have been underestimated in mostly white British donors.

The data were produced by immunoSEQ multiplex PCR, yet TCRdb's version contains in-frame clones alone and is incomplete. This sample carries roughly 80,000 clones, 91% of them seen once, and the ten largest clones take about 8%. V was shortened by 1 base and J by 5 bases, with 6 bases between the two germline ends. This CDR3 region has 13 residues. In germline, CDR1 is SGHAT, CDR2 FQNNGV. Notes on this clone: The antigen is not known.

This sequence was found in an adult who received the AZD1222 COVID-19 vaccine. This specimen consisted of peripheral blood, obtained 28 days after the second AZD1222 dose. V usage is TRBV11-2 and J usage is TRBJ1-5, with D perhaps TRBD1 (6 bases). CDR3 amino acids: CASSLAGDQPQHF. The CDR3 coding sequence is TGTGCCAGCAGCTTAGCAGGGGATCAGCCCCAGCATTTT.